These 11 T cell receptor beta chains were sequenced from one sample in a study of blood T cells in healthy people across ages. With a J-beta primer mix and a sample-barcoded 5' primer, a second PCR ran roughly 6 to 11 cycles. TCRdb reanalysed the 5' RACE reads using MiXCR and keeps one entry per CDR3 protein. The sample contains about 1.5 million distinct CDR3 sequences, under 55% of which appear only once. Sequenced sample: blood. The receptor source for this set is a woman aged 18-29 years in good health.

The chain is built from TRBV28 and TRBJ2-1; the match to TRBD1 covers 11 bases. After removal of 4 bases from V and 9 bases from J, the junction contained 2 bases not matched to a gene. This CDR3 contains 13 residues. CDR1 is MDHEN and CDR2 is SYDVKM in the germline V gene. The CDR3 loop is CASSSGQGGEQFF. The CDR3 nucleotides are TGTGCCAGCAGTTCGGGACAGGGGGGTGAGCAGTTCTTC.

V gene TRBV20-1 combines with J gene TRBJ1-2, with TRBD1 identical over 7 bases. V dropped 0 bases and J dropped 3; count of bases not matched to a gene: 10. Germline V gives CDR1 DFQATT, CDR2 SNEGSKA (reference sequence). CDR3 length: 16 amino acids. This chain's CDR3 is CSARDPGEQGYYGYTF. In DNA, the CDR3 is TGCAGTGCTAGAGACCCCGGCGAACAGGGGTACTATGGCTACACCTTC.

The rearrangement joins TRBV20-1 to TRBJ2-3, with a weak D call TRBD2 (6 bases). Trimming stripped 3 bases from V and 0 bases from J, with 13 bases between. The CDR3 is 15 amino acids. Germline V lookup: CDR1 DFQATT, CDR2 SNEGSKA (reference sequence). CDR3 nucleotides: TGCAGTGCTAGTGGCGCGCGGGGTAGCACAGATACGCAGTATTTT. Its translation: CSASGARGSTDTQYF.

The chain joins TRBV20-1 to TRBJ1-1, with a possible D match to TRBD1 (5 bases). CDR1 is DFQATT, CDR2 SNEGSKA, per germline (reference sequence). The CDR3 totals 13 residues. Between the trimmed V and J ends, which lost 6 bases and 9 bases, there was a span of 20 bases. CDR3: CSAKDGGGAKAFF. The CDR3, as DNA: TGCAGTGCCAAGGACGGGGGAGGCGCAAAAGCTTTCTTT.

As concerns this clonotype: The junction departs from the called germline gene at one end, perhaps through a read error. The chain employs TRBV24-1 and TRBJ2-1; no clear D. The CDR3 has 14 residues. From germline, CDR1 is KGHDR and CDR2 SFDVKD. The CDR3 DNA sequence: TGTGCCACCGGTGAATCACGTGTGGGATCTGAGCAGTTCTTC. Amino acids: CATGESRVGSEQFF.

This clonotype turned up a few times. V gene TRBV25-1 combines with J gene TRBJ1-6; perhaps TRBD1 as D (5 bases). Trimming took 3 bases from V and 7 from J, leaving 16 bases between them. This CDR3 is 16 amino acids long. In germline, CDR1 is MGHDK, CDR2 SYGVNS. CDR3 coding DNA: TGTGCCAGCAGTGATCTCCAGGGCAGACCAAATTCACCCCTCCACTTT. This sequence encodes CASSDLQGRPNSPLHF.

This clonotype was recorded a few times. This chain uses TRBV4-2 with TRBJ1-1; D is undetermined. In germline, CDR1 is LGHNA, CDR2 YNFKEQ. V dropped 6 bases and J dropped 0 bases, with 14 bases sitting between them. The length of the CDR3 is 15 residues. The DNA for the CDR3 is TGTGCCAGCAGTTCTAACGGTTTTTTGAACACTGAAGCTTTCTTT. The encoded protein is CASSSNGFLNTEAFF.

The chain recombines TRBV9 with TRBJ2-2; D unresolved. V lost 3 bases and J 1 base, leaving 7 bases between the germline ends. The CDR3 is 14 residues long. In germline, CDR1 is SGDLS, CDR2 YYNGEE. CDR3 amino acids: CASSAAQNTGELFF. The CDR3 DNA sequence: TGTGCCAGCAGCGCCGCACAGAACACCGGGGAGCTGTTTTTT.

The chain recombines TRBV11-2 with TRBJ2-3; D is undetermined. CDR1 and CDR2 from the germline V gene are SGHAT and FQNNGV. The CDR3 covers 15 residues. The V end lost 3 bases, the J end lost 0 bases, and 10 bases lay between the germline ends. In DNA form, the CDR3 reads TGTGCCAGCAGCTTCCCGCCAGGTAGCACAGATACGCAGTATTTT. Protein product: CASSFPPGSTDTQYF.

The chain joins TRBV20-1 to TRBJ2-5; D may match TRBD1 or TRBD2 (6 bases each). Judging by the DNA end, TRBJ2-7 fits better; the J call may be wrong. This CDR3 has 12 residues. Germline CDR1 reads DFQATT; CDR2 reads SNEGSKA (reference sequence). CDR3 residues: CRDRRDTYEQYF. The CDR3 coding sequence is TGCAGAGATCGGCGGGACACCTACGAGCAGTACTTC.

For the CDR3, the DNA is TGTGCCAGCAGCTTGGAACTACTTTATCAGCCCCAGCATTTT. As protein: CASSLELLYQPQHF. The chain joins TRBV5-5 to TRBJ1-5; no clear D gene. V lost 0 bases and J lost 5, with 9 bases in between. This CDR3 is 14 amino acids long. Germline CDR1 and CDR2: SGHKS and YYEKEE (reference sequence).